The T cell receptor beta chain described here comes from a study of blood T cell repertoires in COVID-19. Turning to the study itself: Collection of acute and convalescent COVID-19 samples took place in the United States, Italy and Spain. Nucleic acid was either cDNA or gDNA, and it came from T cells, B-cell-depleted T cells, or PBMCs.

This clone showed up just a few times. Under the authors' procedure: From reference gene primer amplification, estimates of nucleated cell counts were derived. TCRdb's copy holds only in-frame clones and misses some; the assay was immunoSEQ multiplex PCR. That table furnishes V, J and clone size, whereas the DNA furnished D and trimming. The table includes more than 95,000 clones, around 86% detected once. Per the germline V gene, CDR1 is MNHEY and CDR2 is SMNVEV (reference sequence). Trimming removed 4 bases from V and 5 bases from J, with 18 bases in between. The CDR3 contains 15 residues. Sequencing used peripheral blood. This TCR was sampled from a man in his fifties or sixties with acute or convalescent COVID-19. The gene calls are TRBV27 and TRBJ2-7, with D maybe TRBD1 (5 bases). Here the CDR3 reads CASSSFLGAAHEQYF. The CDR3 coding sequence is TGTGCCAGCAGTTCGTTTCTTGGGGCAGCCCACGAGCAGTACTTC.